The source of this TCR beta chain is a study of blood T cell repertoires in COVID-19. Across the study: Whether acute or convalescent, the COVID-19 samples came from the United States, Italy and Spain. PBMCs, B-cell-depleted T cells, or T cells provided the cDNA or gDNA that made up the material.

There are a few counts of this clone. This sample includes further DNA sequences coding for the same CDR3. Germline-derived CDR1 and CDR2 are SGDLS and YYNGEE. The CDR3 is 13 residues long. The junction had 2 bases not matched to a gene; V was cut back by 3 bases and J by 3 bases. In the original processing: The authors estimated nucleated cell counts from reference gene primer amplification. Repertoires were generated with immunoSEQ multiplex PCR, while TCRdb's copy carries only in-frame clones and drops some. The V and J calls and clone size are taken from that table; D and trimming were inferred from the DNA. The repertoire holds about 30,000 clones, with roughly two thirds as singletons.

The sample taken for sequencing was peripheral blood. The chain recombines TRBV9 with TRBJ2-7; 8 bases are shared with TRBD1. The clonotype originates from a human donor in a cohort sampled during active COVID-19. The CDR3 DNA reads as TGTGCCAGCAGCGATGGACAGGGCTACGAGCAGTACTTC. This gives the protein CASSDGQGYEQYF. Based on the CDR3 plus reference TRBV9 and TRBJ2-7, the full variable domain is DSGVTQTPKHLITATGQRVTLRCSPRSGDLSVYWYQQSLDQGLQFLIQYYNGEERAKGNILERFSAQQFPDLHSELNLSSLELGDSALYFCASSDGQGYEQYFGPGTRLTVT.